Detailed here is one T cell receptor (beta chain). The sample holds many counts of this clonotype. It has no known antigen specificity. No base quality values were provided; no much bigger clone lies one nucleotide off. From the cysteine up to the phenylalanine, the CDR3 has a length of 13 residues. Kept here is only the CDR3 DNA, which spans 39 bases and is read in frame from base 1. CDR1 and CDR2 were assigned from the germline V gene as SGHRS and YFSETQ. The germline ends are 16 bases apart after V is trimmed by 4 bases and J by 10 bases. The protocol used for the library was RACE. The sequencer listed for this sample is NextSeq 500. During library preparation, unique molecular identifiers were attached to individual cDNA molecules so that TCRs could be counted in a quantitative, reproducible way. From each blood RNA sample, both TCR alpha and TCR beta chains were sequenced. The authors' analysis ran thus. Samples had a median of around 92,000 TCRs, with a range from roughly 20,000 to 690,600. V, J and CDR3 annotation of the TCR reads was carried out using the Decombinator software suite. Every sample was subsampled to the same number of TCRs (28,000) for the PS versus PT1 abundance plots. Expanded TCRs were defined as absent before sensitization and observed at least eight times at the 2-week time point. The public reads were quality trimmed at Q25 with fastp and then assembled into clones with MiXCR by TCRdb, keeping productive beta chains. Identical CDR3 proteins give one entry, which carries the most common genes and DNA. TCRdb, not the original authors, processed these V and J calls. The sample includes 50,000 or so distinct CDR3 sequences, with around a tenth observed a single time. 4% to 5.5% of the sample lies in the top ten.

This entry is derived from a study of human T cells and chemical hapten exposure listed by TCRdb under 2021. In terms of the full investigation: For sensitization, 2% DPC in acetone was applied to a roughly 2 cm by roughly 2 cm area of upper inner arm skin. Weekly therapeutic DPC doses were additionally applied to the scalp of patients throughout the roughly 24-week study period. Patch testing on the upper back used Finn chambers containing 0.01% DPC, with scoring done after 6 days according to International Contact Dermatitis Research Group standards. The mostly female patient cohort included alopecia areata with under or over 50% scalp involvement, alopecia totalis and alopecia universalis. Libraries were combined into a pool for sequencing, and differences in TCR yield between samples came mainly from small differences in library volumes within the pool. This study followed changes in the peripheral blood TCR repertoire in vivo during primary and secondary sensitization of alopecia patients to the hapten diphenylcyclopropenone (DPC). Blood was sampled from patients pre-sensitization (week 0) and at 2, 6 and about 24 weeks after DPC sensitization. Twenty-nine alopecia patients provided blood for TCR sequencing at one to four time points (pre-sensitization, 2, 6 and 24 weeks). Broad study findings and their caveats: Significantly more large CDR3 similarity clusters were formed by expanded TCRs than by pre-sensitization or healthy control sets, consistent with antigen-driven responses. After repeated subsampling, the strength of the expansion versus patch-test correlation and the threshold at which it became significant changed. No change with DPC sensitization was found in the number of TCRs above 1 in 1000 frequency, and no evidence of global repertoire structure alterations was found. Because all patients had alopecia, a presumed autoimmune disease, the immune response of the patients might differ from that of healthy individuals. A positive correlation was found between the number of PT1 expanded TCRs and patch test score, with significance reached at thresholds 8, 16 and 32 but not 4.

This specimen's time point label, interpreted: patch test 1, 2 weeks after DPC sensitization. Interpreted using the paper, the treatment or condition label stands for: therapeutic diphenylcyclopropenone sensitization with weekly scalp DPC. At every patch-test visit, the blood draw took place before the patch test was put on. To be eligible, patients had to be aged 18 to 70, diagnosed with alopecia and judged suitable for DPC therapy, while pregnant patients were excluded. Unfractionated whole blood was collected in Tempus Blood RNA tubes, and total RNA was extracted from that blood. This receptor chain uses TRBV5-1 and TRBJ2-3, with a tentative D gene TRBD2 over 7 matching bases. The sequence was obtained from a woman aged 45-59 years with alopecia areata. Some clones in this sample may be carry-over from other donors' samples. This specimen was whole blood, taken in connection with sensitization to the hapten diphenylcyclopropenone (DPC). The CDR3: CASSPGEGTAQYF. In nucleotide form, the sequence is TGCGCCAGCAGCCCAGGGGAGGGTACCGCGCAGTATTTT.